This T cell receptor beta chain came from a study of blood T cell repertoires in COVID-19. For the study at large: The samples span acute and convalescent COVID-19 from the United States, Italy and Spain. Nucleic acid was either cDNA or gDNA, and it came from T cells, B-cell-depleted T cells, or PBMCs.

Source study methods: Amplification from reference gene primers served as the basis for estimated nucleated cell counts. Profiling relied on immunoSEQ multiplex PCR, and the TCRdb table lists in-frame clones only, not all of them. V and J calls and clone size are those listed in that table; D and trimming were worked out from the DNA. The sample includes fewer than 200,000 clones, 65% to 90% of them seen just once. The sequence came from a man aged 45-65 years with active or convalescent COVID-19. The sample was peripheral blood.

The CDR3 DNA is TGTGCCAGCAGCTTAAGTCCAGGACTAGCGACAGATACGCAGTATTTT. Residues: CASSLSPGLATDTQYF. This rearrangement joins TRBV5-4 to TRBJ2-3; 9 bases align to TRBD2. This CDR3 is built from 16 residues. The ends lost 2 bases at V and 3 bases at J; junction bases unmatched: 7. Germline assignment: CDR1 SGHNT and CDR2 YYREEE (reference sequence).